The next 17 T cell receptor beta chains were all read from a single sample in a study of Ad26.COV2.S vaccination and SARS-CoV-2 variants. The treatment was: roughly 19 received Ad26.COV2.S at low or high dose, single or two shots; 5 received placebo; per-sample allocation not given. Sampling was done on day 63 after the first vaccine or placebo injection. Generated by immunoSEQ multiplex PCR, the TCRdb table keeps only in-frame clones and is missing some. The data hold roughly 450,000 clones, with around nine tenths observed a single time. Material: peripheral blood, obtained in a trial of Ad26.COV2.S vaccine versus placebo. These receptors originate from a person between 18 and 65 years old who received the Ad26.COV2.S COVID-19 vaccine or a placebo.

The chain links TRBV7-9 to TRBJ2-7; D possibly uses TRBD1 or TRBD2 (5 bases each). CDR3 length equals 18 residues. The V gene lost 4 bases and the J gene lost 3 bases, with 25 bases spanning the gap. CDR1 is SEHNR, CDR2 FQNEAQ, per germline (reference sequence). CDR3 bases: TGTGCCAGCAGCTCCACGGACGATGGGGGTTTCTATATCTACGAGCAGTACTTC. Translated, it gives CASSSTDDGGFYIYEQYF.

A remark on this clone: The sample has other DNA sequences that encode this CDR3 too. This chain links TRBV11-2 with TRBJ2-7; D ambiguous. V lost 4 bases to trimming and J lost 7 bases, with 8 bases between them. CDR1 SGHAT and CDR2 FQNNGV come from the germline V gene. The CDR3 has 11 residues. For the CDR3, the DNA is TGTGCCAGCAGCTACGTGGGGGAGCAGTACTTC. This encodes CASSYVGEQYF.

The CDR3 nucleotides are TGTGCCAGCAGTTACCCCCTAGTATCAGATACGCAGTATTTT. Translating gives CASSYPLVSDTQYF. V and J are TRBV6-6 and TRBJ2-3; D unclear. Germline V lookup: CDR1 MNHNY, CDR2 SVGAGI (reference sequence). Trimming left V 2 bases short and J 4 bases short, with 10 bases between. The CDR3 runs 14 residues.

As DNA, the CDR3 is TGCAGCGTCGGCCCCAAAGGGGGCCCATACAATGAGCAGTTCTTC. Translated: CSVGPKGGPYNEQFF. This sequence joins TRBV29-1 and TRBJ2-1; 7 bases map to TRBD1. Germline V gives CDR1 SQVTM, CDR2 ANQGSEA. This CDR3 comprises 15 residues. V dropped 6 bases and J dropped 4; count of bases not matched to a gene: 12.

The CDR3 sequence is CASSEVVEETQYF. The CDR3 DNA sequence: TGTGCCAGCAGTGAAGTGGTGGAAGAGACCCAGTACTTC. The chain combines TRBV2 with TRBJ2-5; unclear D gene. The CDR3 runs to 13 residues. The V gene lost 1 base and the J gene lost 3 bases, with 6 bases spanning the gap. Germline CDR1 and CDR2: SNHLY and FYNNEI.

The chain has TRBV27 and TRBJ1-1; no clear D. The length of the CDR3 is 13 residues. The germline V gene has CDR1 MNHEY and CDR2 SMNVEV (reference sequence). The V gene lost 3 bases and the J gene lost 5 bases, with 10 bases spanning the gap. CDR3 bases: TGTGCCAGCAGTTTTTTCGTGGGGACTGAAGCTTTCTTT. Translated, it gives CASSFFVGTEAFF.

This clone was counted once. V usage is TRBV4-3 and J usage is TRBJ2-7; D may be TRBD1 (5 bases). The germline CDR1 and CDR2 sequences are LGHNA and YSLEER. This CDR3 has 13 residues. The germline V and J ends were trimmed by 3 bases and 4 bases, with 10 bases remaining between them. The CDR3 nucleotides read TGCGCCAGCAGCCACGGCAGGGAATACGAGCAGTACTTC. Translation gives CASSHGREYEQYF.

J is TRBJ2-1 and V is TRBV2; D remains ambiguous. V gave up 0 bases and J gave up 5 bases, with 8 bases separating them. The CDR3 covers 14 residues. CDR1 is SNHLY and CDR2 is FYNNEI in the germline V gene. CDR3 DNA: TGTGCCAGCAGTGAAGCGCGTGGAAACAATGAGCAGTTCTTC. Encoded protein: CASSEARGNNEQFF.

The rearrangement uses TRBV2 and TRBJ1-1, with no clear D. V lost 7 bases to trimming and J lost 1 base, with 10 bases between them. This CDR3 comprises 13 residues. Germline V gives CDR1 SNHLY, CDR2 FYNNEI. This CDR3 reads CASTLQENTEAFF. CDR3 bases: TGTGCCAGCACTCTTCAGGAGAACACTGAAGCTTTCTTT.

This chain links TRBV19 with TRBJ2-2; D uncertain. The CDR3 totals 14 residues. Trimming removed 7 bases at V and 0 bases at J, with 9 bases between. Per the germline V gene, CDR1 is LNHDA and CDR2 is SQIVND (reference sequence). This CDR3 is CASTKAPNTGELFF. CDR3 DNA sequence: TGTGCCAGTACCAAAGCCCCGAACACCGGGGAGCTGTTTTTT.

This chain joins TRBV19 and TRBJ1-1; maybe TRBD1 (5 bases). Germline CDR1 and CDR2: LNHDA and SQIVND (reference sequence). The CDR3 is made up of 17 amino acids. The V end was cut by 5 bases, the J end by 5 bases, with 24 bases between. The CDR3 DNA reads TGTGCCAGTAGTGGGCCCCACCAGGGAAGCTTGATGACTGAAGCTTTCTTT. Translating it yields CASSGPHQGSLMTEAFF.

V gene TRBV7-9 combines with J gene TRBJ2-1, with TRBD1 as a possible D gene (6 bases). The CDR3 consists of 14 residues. V was clipped by 1 base and J by 4 bases, with 8 bases between them. Germline V gene sequence: CDR1 SEHNR, CDR2 FQNEAQ (reference sequence). The CDR3 is CASSLEGGYNEQFF. As DNA, the CDR3 is TGTGCCAGCAGCTTAGAAGGGGGTTACAATGAGCAGTTCTTC.

The chain recombines TRBV9 with TRBJ2-7, with 9 nucleotides matching TRBD2. The V gene end was trimmed by 0 bases and the J gene end by 6 bases; junction bases not matched to a gene: 7. The CDR3 has 15 amino acids. Germline loops: CDR1 SGDLS, CDR2 YYNGEE. Here the CDR3 reads CASSVGLAGESEQYF. The CDR3 nucleotides read TGTGCCAGCAGCGTAGGTTTAGCGGGAGAGTCCGAGCAGTACTTC.

This clone came up a few times. This chain joins TRBV2 and TRBJ2-7; D could derive from TRBD1 or TRBD2 (5 bases each). Per the germline V gene, CDR1 is SNHLY and CDR2 is FYNNEI. This CDR3 has 15 residues. Trimming pared 5 bases from V and 4 bases from J, leaving 18 bases between. The CDR3 is CASSLSWDPDYEQYF. In DNA, the CDR3 is TGTGCCAGCAGTTTGTCTTGGGACCCCGATTACGAGCAGTACTTC. The complete variable domain, with remaining parts taken from reference TRBV2 and TRBJ2-7, reads EPEVTQTPSHQVTQMGQEVILRCVPISNHLYFYWYRQILGQKVEFLVSFYNNEISEKSEIFDDQFSVERPDGSNFTLKIRSTKLEDSAMYFCASSLSWDPDYEQYFGPGTRLTVT.

CDR3 nucleotide sequence: TGCGCCAGCAGCAACCAAGGAGGGGGAACTAATTCACCCCTCCACTTT. This encodes CASSNQGGGTNSPLHF. The rearrangement uses TRBV5-1 and TRBJ1-6; a weak D match, TRBD1 (6 bases). The length of the CDR3 is 16 residues. V was shortened by 4 bases and J by 6 bases, with 17 bases between the two germline ends. Germline lookup yields CDR1 SGHRS and CDR2 YFSETQ.

The CDR3 DNA reads TGTGCCAGCAGCTATGGGACAGGGTCCTACAATGAGCAGTTCTTC. Protein product: CASSYGTGSYNEQFF. The chain has TRBV7-3 and TRBJ2-1; 9 bases are a match to TRBD1. Germline assignment: CDR1 SGHTA and CDR2 FQGTGA. J was trimmed by 1 base and V by 4 bases; bases with no gene match: 2. CDR3 length: 15 residues.

The chain has TRBV9 and TRBJ2-1; 10 bases fit TRBD2. Germline V gene lookup returns CDR1 SGDLS and CDR2 YYNGEE. This CDR3 region has 18 residues. Trimming at V came to 0 bases and at J to 6 bases, leaving 12 bases not matched to a gene. The CDR3 DNA reads as TGTGCCAGCAGCGTAGCCCCACCAGCGGGAGGGCCAGTCAATGAGCAGTTCTTC. Encoded protein: CASSVAPPAGGPVNEQFF. Full variable domain (rest looked up from reference TRBV9 and TRBJ2-1): DSGVTQTPKHLITATGQRVTLRCSPRSGDLSVYWYQQSLDQGLQFLIQYYNGEERAKGNILERFSAQQFPDLHSELNLSSLELGDSALYFCASSVAPPAGGPVNEQFFGPGTRLTVL.